This TCR beta chain derives from a study of CD8+ T cells in alopecia areata. TCR sequencing used cDNA made by reverse transcription of extracted RNA. Some clones are missing from TCRdb's copy, which holds only in-frame ones; the method was immunoSEQ multiplex PCR. The data hold approximately 210,000 clones, with just over 65% observed a single time. This clone has a single count. Its matching antigen is unknown. Sample treatment: oral pan-JAK inhibitor, 5-10 mg twice daily. Alopecia areata patients provided lesional scalp punch biopsies and peripheral blood. Germline-derived CDR1 and CDR2 are SGHRS and YFSETQ. Trimming at V came to 1 base and at J to 5 bases, leaving 7 bases not matched to a gene. This CDR3 has 15 residues. Regarding the study as a whole: There was only one nonresponder, so it was unclear how baseline CD8+ expansion relates to response. Higher clonality and more expanded CD8+ clones appeared in lesional than normal scalp. With tofacitinib ongoing, many expanded lesional clones persisted in both scalp and blood.

The rearrangement links TRBV5-1 to TRBJ1-1, with 8 bases fitting TRBD1. Sequences were derived from CD4+ T cells sorted from blood, sampled between weeks 43 and 45, from a patient treated with tofacitinib. The sequence was collected from a human donor with alopecia areata. The CDR3 nucleotides read TGCGCCAGCAGCTTGACGGACAGGGACGGTACTGAAGCTTTCTTT. It codes for CASSLTDRDGTEAFF.